This TCR beta chain emerged from a study of shared clonotypes between healthy human individuals. Study summary: Every donor yielded three CD4 naive, three CD4 memory, two CD8 naive and one CD8 memory plate. Study-level findings and limits: A reduction in generation probabilities was seen for non-shared clonotypes relative to those shared by all four donors. Donors were few, which limited the genetic and exposure-history diversity represented.

This clone was seen once. Its antigen is still unknown. Germline values: CDR1 MNHNS, CDR2 SASEGT. The ends were cut back, 4 bases at V and 1 base at J, with 13 bases in the middle. CDR3 length: 15 residues. Deep was the level at which the assay was run. The assay was immunoSEQ multiplex PCR, and TCRdb's table has in-frame clones only and misses some. The sample holds some 2.3 million clones, 90% to 95% seen once. This clonotype was obtained from a man between 18 and 35 years old in good health. Some clones in this sample may be carry-over from other donors' samples. Specimen: naive CD4+ T cells from PBMCs. Indicated subset: CD45RA+ positively selected. The chain uses TRBV6-1 and TRBJ2-5; D is perhaps TRBD2 (6 bases). The CDR3 DNA reads as TGTGCCAGCAGTGTGGCGGGAAGGTTCCAAGAGACCCAGTACTTC. Residues: CASSVAGRFQETQYF.